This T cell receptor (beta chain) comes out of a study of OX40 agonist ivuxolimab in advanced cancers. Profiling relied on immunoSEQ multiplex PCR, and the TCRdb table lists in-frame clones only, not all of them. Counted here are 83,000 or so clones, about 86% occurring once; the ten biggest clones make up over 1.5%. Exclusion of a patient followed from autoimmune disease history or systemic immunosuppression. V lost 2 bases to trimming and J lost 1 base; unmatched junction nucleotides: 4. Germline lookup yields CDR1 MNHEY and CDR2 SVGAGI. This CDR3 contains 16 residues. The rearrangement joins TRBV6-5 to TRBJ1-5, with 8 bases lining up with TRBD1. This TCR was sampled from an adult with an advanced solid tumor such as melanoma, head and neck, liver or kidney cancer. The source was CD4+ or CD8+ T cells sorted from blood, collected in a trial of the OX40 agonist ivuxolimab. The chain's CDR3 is CASSYGDRLSNQPQHF. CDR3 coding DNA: TGTGCCAGCAGTTACGGGGACAGGCTCAGCAATCAGCCCCAGCATTTT.